This T cell receptor (beta chain) was recovered during a study of blood T cell repertoires in COVID-19. For the study at large: Collection of acute and convalescent COVID-19 samples took place in the United States, Italy and Spain. The cDNA or gDNA used as material had been derived from T cells, B-cell-depleted T cells, or PBMCs.

Authors' data handling: Estimates of nucleated cell counts were drawn from the amplification of reference gene primers. This table comes from immunoSEQ multiplex PCR, and its TCRdb copy is limited to in-frame clones, with some not included. V and J calls and clone size are given by that table; D and trimming were obtained from the DNA. Here the sample spans some 150,000 clones, approximately 80% being singletons. The V gene end was trimmed by 7 bases and the J gene end by 11 bases; junction bases not matched to a gene: 6. The CDR3 covers 11 residues. This chain links TRBV12-3 or TRBV12-4 with TRBJ1-1; 8 bases agree with TRBD1. The material sequenced was peripheral blood. The sequence derives from a woman aged 55 to 70 with acute or convalescent COVID-19. The CDR3: CASTRTGRAFF. CDR3 coding DNA: TGTGCCAGCACCCGGACAGGGCGGGCTTTCTTT.